The 14 T cell receptor beta chains listed next were all sequenced from one sample in a study of blood T cell repertoires in COVID-19. The data were produced by immunoSEQ multiplex PCR, yet TCRdb's version contains in-frame clones alone and is incomplete. This table has about 68,000 clones, 75% to 85% appearing once. Sample: peripheral blood. The receptors derive from a woman aged 55-69 years with acute or convalescent COVID-19.

The J gene is TRBJ1-2, the V gene TRBV5-6; D is uncertain. Germline V gene data show CDR1 as SGHDT and CDR2 as YYEEEE. The CDR3 length is 13 residues. Deletions cut 4 bases from V and 3 bases from J, with 10 bases between. The CDR3 DNA is TGTGCCAGCAGCCTCGGAGACCACTATGGCTACACCTTC. Protein: CASSLGDHYGYTF.

This clone was seen just once. V is TRBV3-1 (or the pseudogene TRBV3-2) and J is TRBJ1-2; the D gene is possibly TRBD1 (5 bases). CDR3 length: 16 amino acids. Between the trimmed V and J ends, which lost 3 bases and 8 bases, there was a span of 22 bases. Germline-derived CDR1 and CDR2 are LGHDT and YNNKEL (reference sequence). In nucleotides, the CDR3 is TGTGCCAGCAGCCAGGGTACCGTCAGGGTAGAGAGCGGCTACACCTTC. Translated: CASSQGTVRVESGYTF.

The CDR3 region is CASSRTDSGNTIYF. In DNA form, the CDR3 reads TGTGCCAGCAGCCGGACAGACTCTGGAAACACCATATATTTT. This chain joins TRBV7-9 and TRBJ1-3; tentatively, D is TRBD1 (6 bases). CDR1 SEHNR and CDR2 FQNEAQ come from the germline V gene (reference sequence). V lost 5 bases and J lost 0, with 8 bases in between. This CDR3 region has 14 residues.

In its sample, this clone was seen a few times. J is TRBJ2-1 and V is TRBV27; 9 bases align to TRBD2. The junction had 3 bases not matched to a gene; V was cut back by 0 bases and J by 9 bases. The CDR3 consists of 14 residues. Germline assignment: CDR1 MNHEY and CDR2 SMNVEV (reference sequence). This CDR3 is CASSLSQRGVEQFF. The CDR3 DNA reads TGTGCCAGCAGTTTATCCCAGCGGGGGGTTGAGCAGTTCTTC.

The table lists this clone with a count of one. The gene calls are TRBV29-1 and TRBJ1-6; perhaps TRBD1 as D (6 bases). Germline loops: CDR1 SQVTM, CDR2 ANQGSEA. Between the trimmed V and J ends, which lost 5 bases and 7 bases, there was a span of 12 bases. The CDR3 sequence is 13 residues long. The CDR3: CSVRGAQNSPLHF. In DNA form, the CDR3 reads TGCAGCGTTCGGGGGGCTCAAAATTCACCCCTCCACTTT.

This clone came up a few times. This chain joins TRBV19 and TRBJ2-2, with D perhaps TRBD1 (5 bases). Trimming shortened V by 2 bases and J by 5 bases, and 9 bases separated the two germline ends. Germline-derived CDR1 and CDR2 are LNHDA and SQIVND (reference sequence). The CDR3 length is 14 residues. The CDR3 region is CASSIRGLTGELFF. The CDR3 DNA reads as TGTGCCAGTAGTATAAGGGGATTAACCGGGGAGCTGTTTTTT.

The chain combines TRBV7-2 with TRBJ2-3; no definite D call. Germline CDR1 reads SGHTA; CDR2 reads FQGNSA. CDR3 length: 13 residues. V was trimmed by 5 bases and J by 2 bases, leaving 8 bases between them. The CDR3 loop is CASSREYTDTQYF. The CDR3 nucleotides read TGTGCCAGCAGCAGAGAGTACACAGATACGCAGTATTTT.

The CDR3 bases are TGCGCCAGCCATATTGGACAGGAATACGAGCAGTACTTC. This gives the protein CASHIGQEYEQYF. This sequence joins TRBV5-1 and TRBJ2-7, with TRBD1 identical over 7 bases. Losses at the gene ends were 7 bases for V and 4 bases for J; bases not matched to a gene: 8. CDR3 length: 13 amino acids. Germline CDR1 reads SGHRS; CDR2 reads YFSETQ.

The rearrangement joins TRBV19 to TRBJ1-3; D not certain. V was shortened by 5 bases and J by 0 bases, with 5 bases between the two germline ends. CDR3 length equals 13 residues. Germline-derived CDR1 and CDR2 are LNHDA and SQIVND (reference sequence). DNA of the CDR3: TGTGCCAGTAGTTCAGTCTCTGGAAACACCATATATTTT. Protein: CASSSVSGNTIYF. The full variable domain, in which reference TRBV19 and TRBJ1-3 provide the parts outside the CDR3, is DGGITQSPKYLFRKEGQNVTLSCEQNLNHDAMYWYRQDPGQGLRLIYYSQIVNDFQKGDIAEGYSVSREKKESFPLTVTSAQKNPTAFYLCASSSVSGNTIYFGEGSWLTVV.

This chain connects TRBV28 to TRBJ1-3, with D perhaps TRBD1 (6 bases). There are 15 residues in the CDR3. V was trimmed by 7 bases and J by 8 bases, leaving 21 bases between them. The V gene's germline CDR1 is MDHEN and CDR2 SYDVKM. The CDR3 here is CASKWETGLMDTIYF. The CDR3 bases are TGTGCCAGCAAATGGGAAACAGGGTTGATGGACACCATATATTTT.

The chain carries TRBV6-1 and TRBJ2-4, with a tentative D call TRBD2 (5 bases). The V end lost 1 base, the J end lost 10 bases, and 11 bases lay between the germline ends. The length of the CDR3 is 13 residues. Germline V gives CDR1 MNHNS, CDR2 SASEGT. The CDR3 coding sequence is TGTGCCAGCAGTGAAGACGACGGCGGGATTCAGTACTTC. Translated: CASSEDDGGIQYF.

The genes are TRBV27 and TRBJ1-1; D is uncertain. CDR3 length equals 13 residues. Germline loops: CDR1 MNHEY, CDR2 SMNVEV (reference sequence). V was pared by 3 bases and J by 0 bases, with 5 bases between. CDR3 loop: CASSLSVNTEAFF. Written as DNA, the CDR3 is TGTGCCAGCAGTTTGTCAGTGAACACTGAAGCTTTCTTT.

The gene calls are TRBV5-1 and TRBJ2-5, with TRBD1 matching over 7 bases. The CDR3 length is 14 residues. CDR1 is SGHRS and CDR2 is YFSETQ in the germline V gene. Unmatched junction bases numbered 2, after V lost 0 bases and J lost 3 bases. CDR3 loop: CASSLGQGEETQYF. The CDR3 coding sequence is TGCGCCAGCAGCTTGGGGCAGGGGGAAGAGACCCAGTACTTC. Full variable domain (missing parts from reference TRBV5-1 and TRBJ2-5): KAGVTQTPRYLIKTRGQQVTLSCSPISGHRSVSWYQQTPGQGLQFLFEYFSETQRNKGNFPGRFSGRQFSNSRSEMNVSTLELGDSALYLCASSLGQGEETQYFGPGTRLLVL.

J is TRBJ2-4 and V is TRBV3-1 (or the pseudogene TRBV3-2); 7 bases are a match to TRBD1. Germline lookup yields CDR1 LGHDT and CDR2 YNNKEL (reference sequence). The CDR3 extends over 13 amino acids. The J segment lost 6 bases and the V segment lost 6 bases, leaving 5 bases of the junction unmatched. Here the CDR3 DNA reads TGTGCCAGCAGAGGGGGCCTCGGAAACATTCAGTACTTC. Translation gives CASRGGLGNIQYF.